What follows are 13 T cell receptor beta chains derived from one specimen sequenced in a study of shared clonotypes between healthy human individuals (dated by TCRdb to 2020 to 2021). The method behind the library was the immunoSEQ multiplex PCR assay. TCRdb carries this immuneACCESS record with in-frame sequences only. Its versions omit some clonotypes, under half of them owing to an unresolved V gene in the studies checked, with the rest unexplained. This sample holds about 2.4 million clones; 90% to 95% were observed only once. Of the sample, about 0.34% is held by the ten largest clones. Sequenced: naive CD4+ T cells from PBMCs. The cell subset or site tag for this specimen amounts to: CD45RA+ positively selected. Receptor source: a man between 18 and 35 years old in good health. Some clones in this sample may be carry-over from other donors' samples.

CDR3 region: CAWRESDGGKYGYTF. In nucleotides, the CDR3 is TGTGCCTGGAGGGAAAGTGACGGGGGGAAGTATGGCTACACCTTC. The genes are TRBV30 and TRBJ1-2, with D possibly TRBD1 on 5 matching bases. Per the germline V gene, CDR1 is GTSNPN and CDR2 is SVGIG (reference sequence). The CDR3 is 15 amino acids. V was clipped by 3 bases and J by 5 bases, with 19 bases between them.

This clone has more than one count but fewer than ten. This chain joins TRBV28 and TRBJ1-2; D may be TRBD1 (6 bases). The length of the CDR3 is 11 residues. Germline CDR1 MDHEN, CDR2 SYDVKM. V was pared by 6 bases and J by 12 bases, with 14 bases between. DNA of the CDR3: TGTGCCAGCAGGGAGGAACAGGGTAACACCTTC. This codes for CASREEQGNTF.

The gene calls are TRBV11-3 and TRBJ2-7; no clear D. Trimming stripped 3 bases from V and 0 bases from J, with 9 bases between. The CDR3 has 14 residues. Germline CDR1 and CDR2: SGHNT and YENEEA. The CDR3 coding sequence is TGTGCCAGCAGCTTCCCCCCGAGCTCCTACGAGCAGTACTTC. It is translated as CASSFPPSSYEQYF.

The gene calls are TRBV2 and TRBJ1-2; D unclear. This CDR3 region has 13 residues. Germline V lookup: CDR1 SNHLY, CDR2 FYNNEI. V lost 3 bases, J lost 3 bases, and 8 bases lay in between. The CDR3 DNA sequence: TGTGCCAGCAGTGACGGCACGGACTATGGCTACACCTTC. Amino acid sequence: CASSDGTDYGYTF. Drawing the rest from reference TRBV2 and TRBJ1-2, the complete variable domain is EPEVTQTPSHQVTQMGQEVILRCVPISNHLYFYWYRQILGQKVEFLVSFYNNEISEKSEIFDDQFSVERPDGSNFTLKIRSTKLEDSAMYFCASSDGTDYGYTFGSGTRLTVV.

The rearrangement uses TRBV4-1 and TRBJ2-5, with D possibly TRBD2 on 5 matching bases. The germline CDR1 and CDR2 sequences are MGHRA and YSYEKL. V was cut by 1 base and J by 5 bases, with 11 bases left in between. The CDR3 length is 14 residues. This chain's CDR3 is CASSQGSTGETQYF. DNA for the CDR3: TGCGCCAGCAGCCAAGGCTCCACGGGGGAGACCCAGTACTTC.

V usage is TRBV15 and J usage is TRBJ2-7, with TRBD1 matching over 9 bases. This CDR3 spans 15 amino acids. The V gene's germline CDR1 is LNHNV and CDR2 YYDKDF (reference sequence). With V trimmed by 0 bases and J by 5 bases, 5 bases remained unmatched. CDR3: CATSRDGDRVNEQYF. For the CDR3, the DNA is TGTGCCACCAGCAGAGATGGGGACAGGGTAAACGAGCAGTACTTC.

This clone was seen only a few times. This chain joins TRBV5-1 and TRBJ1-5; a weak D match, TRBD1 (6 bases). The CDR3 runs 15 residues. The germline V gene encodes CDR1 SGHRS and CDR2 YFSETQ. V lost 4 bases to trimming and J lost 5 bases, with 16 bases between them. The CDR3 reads CASSGDPGGDQPQHF. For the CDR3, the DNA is TGCGCCAGCAGCGGGGATCCGGGGGGCGATCAGCCCCAGCATTTT.

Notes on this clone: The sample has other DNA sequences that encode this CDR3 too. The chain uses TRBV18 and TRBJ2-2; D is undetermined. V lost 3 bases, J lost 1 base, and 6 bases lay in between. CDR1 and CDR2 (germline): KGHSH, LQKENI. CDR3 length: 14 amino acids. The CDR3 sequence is CASSPGQNTGELFF. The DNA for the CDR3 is TGTGCCAGCTCACCGGGTCAGAACACCGGGGAGCTGTTTTTT.

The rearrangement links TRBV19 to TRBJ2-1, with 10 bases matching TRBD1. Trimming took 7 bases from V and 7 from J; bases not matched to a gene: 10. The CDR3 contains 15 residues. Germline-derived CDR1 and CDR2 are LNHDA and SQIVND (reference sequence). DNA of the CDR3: TGTGCCAGTACTCCCCTGGGACAGGGGTCAAATGAGCAGTTCTTC. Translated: CASTPLGQGSNEQFF. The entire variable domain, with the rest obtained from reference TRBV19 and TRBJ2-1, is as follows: DGGITQSPKYLFRKEGQNVTLSCEQNLNHDAMYWYRQDPGQGLRLIYYSQIVNDFQKGDIAEGYSVSREKKESFPLTVTSAQKNPTAFYLCASTPLGQGSNEQFFGPGTRLTVL.

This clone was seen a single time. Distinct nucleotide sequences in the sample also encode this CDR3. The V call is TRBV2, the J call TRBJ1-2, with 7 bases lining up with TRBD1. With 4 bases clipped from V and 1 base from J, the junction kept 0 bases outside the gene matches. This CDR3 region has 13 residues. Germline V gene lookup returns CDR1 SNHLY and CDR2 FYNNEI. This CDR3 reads CASSGDSNYGYTF. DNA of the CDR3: TGTGCCAGCAGTGGGGACAGTAACTATGGCTACACCTTC.

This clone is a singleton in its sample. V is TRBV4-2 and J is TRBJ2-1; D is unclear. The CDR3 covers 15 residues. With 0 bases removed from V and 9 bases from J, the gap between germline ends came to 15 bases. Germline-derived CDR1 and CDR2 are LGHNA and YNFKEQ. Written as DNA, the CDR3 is TGTGCCAGCAGCCAAGATCGGTCGGATAGTTCTGAGCAGTTCTTC. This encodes CASSQDRSDSSEQFF.

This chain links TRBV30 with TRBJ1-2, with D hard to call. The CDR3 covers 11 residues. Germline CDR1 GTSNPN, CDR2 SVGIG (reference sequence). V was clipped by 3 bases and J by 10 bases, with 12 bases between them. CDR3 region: CAWRRRTDYTF. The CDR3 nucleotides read TGTGCCTGGAGGCGACGGACGGACTACACCTTC.

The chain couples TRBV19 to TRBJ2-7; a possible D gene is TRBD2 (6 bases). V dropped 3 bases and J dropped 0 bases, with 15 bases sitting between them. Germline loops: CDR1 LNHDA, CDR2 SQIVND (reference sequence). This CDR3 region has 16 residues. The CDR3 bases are TGTGCCAGTAGTATGGGATATAGCGGATTCTCCTACGAGCAGTACTTC. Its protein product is CASSMGYSGFSYEQYF.